What follows are 13 T cell receptor beta chains derived from one specimen sequenced in a study of T cell repertoires in ileal Crohn's disease. Generated by immunoSEQ multiplex PCR, the TCRdb table keeps only in-frame clones and is missing some. Of over 14,000 clones listed, 70% to 85% are singletons. The source material was ileal tissue. These receptors all come from an adult with Crohn's disease.

This clone has only one observation. The chain recombines TRBV25-1 with TRBJ1-2, with 10 bases that match TRBD1. Losses at the gene ends were 6 bases for V and 4 bases for J; bases not matched to a gene: 8. The CDR3 consists of 15 residues. Germline CDR1 is MGHDK and CDR2 is SYGVNS. The CDR3 DNA sequence: TGTGCCAGCAGCTCCGTCGGGACAGGGGCCTATGGCTACACCTTC. Translation: CASSSVGTGAYGYTF.

This chain uses TRBV4-2 with TRBJ2-5; 8 nucleotides align to TRBD1. V shed 1 base, J shed 5 bases, and the junction held 6 bases outside the gene matches. Germline CDR1 reads LGHNA; CDR2 reads YNFKEQ. CDR3 length: 15 residues. The CDR3 here is CASSQVQGAVETQYF. The CDR3 region has the DNA TGTGCCAGCAGCCAAGTCCAGGGGGCGGTTGAGACCCAGTACTTC.

The J gene is TRBJ1-1, the V gene TRBV5-4, with TRBD1 identical over 7 bases. From germline, CDR1 is SGHNT and CDR2 YYREEE (reference sequence). The CDR3 consists of 15 residues. Germline trimming cut 0 bases from V and 0 bases from J; bases unmatched to any gene: 2. The CDR3 region has the DNA TGTGCCAGCAGCTTGGCAGGGGGATTGAACACTGAAGCTTTCTTT. Protein product: CASSLAGGLNTEAFF.

J is TRBJ2-6 and V is TRBV1; TRBD2 reflects the table's D call only, with no check against the DNA. TRBV1 corresponds to a pseudogene. CDR3 size: 17 residues. The CDR3 spells CTSSQRFAVFGANVLTF. The CDR3 DNA follows: TGCACCAGCAGCCAAAGGTTCGCGGTCTTTGGGGCCAACGTCCTGACTTTC.

This chain uses TRBV6-6 with TRBJ1-2; 8 nucleotides line up with TRBD1. CDR3 length: 15 residues. Germline assignment: CDR1 MNHNY and CDR2 SVGAGI (reference sequence). With 4 bases clipped from V and 8 bases from J, the junction kept 12 bases outside the gene matches. The CDR3 reads CASSSVTGGERGYTF. CDR3 nucleotides: TGTGCCAGCAGTTCCGTTACAGGGGGGGAAAGGGGCTACACCTTC.

The V call is TRBV6-5, the J call TRBJ2-2; 12 bases match TRBD2. The V and J ends lost 8 bases and 5 bases, in that order; junction bases with no gene match: 3. The CDR3 length is 14 residues. Germline assignment: CDR1 MNHEY and CDR2 SVGAGI. CDR3 bases: TGTGCCAGCCGGGGGACTAGCGGGACCGGGGAGCTGTTTTTT. Encoded protein: CASRGTSGTGELFF.

The CDR3, as DNA: TGTGCCAGCAGCCTCAATCTCGGAGCTAACTATGGCTACACCTTC. Its translation: CASSLNLGANYGYTF. V gene TRBV7-8 combines with J gene TRBJ1-2; D is uncertain. The CDR3 length is 15 residues. Germline V CDR1 and CDR2: SGHVS, FQNEAQ. Trimming took 5 bases from V and 0 from J, leaving 13 bases between them.

V and J are TRBV19 and TRBJ2-6; 7 bases line up with TRBD2. V lost 9 bases and J lost 2; bases outside the gene matches: 10. The V gene's germline CDR1 is LNHDA and CDR2 SQIVND (reference sequence). There are 16 residues in the CDR3. The CDR3 is CASAEDGGAGANVLTF. CDR3 coding DNA: TGTGCCAGCGCCGAGGATGGGGGGGCTGGGGCCAACGTCCTGACTTTC.

The chain couples TRBV15 to TRBJ1-2; unclear D gene. Germline-derived CDR1 and CDR2 are LNHNV and YYDKDF (reference sequence). The CDR3 covers 14 residues. V was shortened by 3 bases and J by 6 bases, with 14 bases between the two germline ends. The chain's CDR3 is CATSRREPGDGYTF. CDR3 DNA sequence: TGTGCCACCAGCAGGCGGGAACCCGGGGATGGCTACACCTTC.

The chain couples TRBV15 to TRBJ2-3; D is unclear. V lost 3 bases and J lost 0, with 10 bases in between. CDR1 is LNHNV and CDR2 is YYDKDF in the germline V gene (reference sequence). This CDR3 comprises 15 residues. CDR3 loop: CATSSGDTSTDTQYF. DNA of the CDR3: TGTGCCACCAGCAGCGGAGATACTAGCACAGATACGCAGTATTTT.

The V call is TRBV9, the J call TRBJ1-6, with TRBD1 identical over 8 bases. The CDR3 is 16 amino acids. CDR1 and CDR2 (germline): SGDLS, YYNGEE. V trimming: 0 bases; J trimming: 7 bases; junction bases outside the gene matches: 6. This chain's CDR3 is CASSVGQGAINSPLHF. DNA of the CDR3: TGTGCCAGCAGCGTAGGTCAGGGGGCGATAAATTCACCCCTCCACTTT.

In nucleotides, the CDR3 is TGCGCCAGCAGCGGGGGGGGGACTTCTACCGAGCAGTACTTC. Translating it yields CASSGGGTSTEQYF. The chain employs TRBV5-1 and TRBJ2-7; 7 nucleotides line up with TRBD2. In germline, CDR1 is SGHRS, CDR2 YFSETQ. V dropped 4 bases and J dropped 6; count of bases not matched to a gene: 10. The CDR3 consists of 14 residues.

This chain uses TRBV7-3 with TRBJ2-1; 9 bases fit TRBD2. The CDR3 is 15 residues long. The J segment lost 7 bases and the V segment lost 1 base, leaving 5 bases of the junction unmatched. Germline V lookup: CDR1 SGHTA, CDR2 FQGTGA. CDR3: CASSLKAGGRNEQFF. DNA of the CDR3: TGTGCCAGCAGCTTAAAAGCGGGAGGTCGGAATGAGCAGTTCTTC.